This TCR beta chain is drawn from a study of blood T cell repertoires in COVID-19. Germline V CDR1 and CDR2: MNHNY, SVGAGI (reference sequence). V lost 7 bases and J lost 2; bases outside the gene matches: 8. This CDR3 comprises 15 residues. The table came from immunoSEQ multiplex PCR; TCRdb's copy has only in-frame clones and leaves some out. The table includes around 300,000 clones, 88% detected once. Sequencing input: peripheral blood. This clonotype was obtained from a man in his late teens or twenties with active or convalescent COVID-19. This sequence joins TRBV6-6 and TRBJ2-1; TRBD2 agrees at 7 bases. CDR3 amino acids: CASTVTSVTYNEQFF. CDR3 DNA: TGTGCCAGCACCGTCACTAGCGTGACCTACAATGAGCAGTTCTTC.